The sequence of this TCR beta chain was determined in a study of response to subunit inactivated influenza vaccine (dated by TCRdb to 2017 to 2018). About the investigation overall: Deep quantitative T cell receptor repertoire profiling was used in the study to track responses to a trivalent subunit inactivated influenza vaccine. The paper as a whole reports these results and caveats: The authors proposed that each seasonal influenza vaccination may bring in only a limited number of new T cells.

Comments on this clonotype: The antigen it recognizes is unknown. No base qualities exist here, and no much larger clone lies one base off it.

The library was obtained by RT-PCR. The sequencer listed for this sample is Illumina HiSeq 2500. TCRdb took the public reads, trimmed them with fastp at Q25, ran MiXCR for clone calling and kept in-frame beta chains. CDR3 protein sequences are deduplicated, and each keeps its most common genes and DNA. Counted in this sample were fewer than 650,000 distinct CDR3 sequences; over 10% of them appeared once. Of the sample, around 13% falls within the top ten clones. From its cysteine to its phenylalanine, the CDR3 spans 13 amino acids. The only DNA kept is the CDR3, 39 bases in frame from the first base. Trimming takes 5 bases off V and 4 bases off J; junction bases not matched to a gene: 4. CDR1 and CDR2 were assigned from the germline V gene (reference sequence) as DFQATT and SNEGSKA. According to the study, the label for this sample's time point signals: around 42 days after influenza vaccine administration.

The input for sequencing was PBMCs from blood, taken 35 to 45 days after vaccination. The rearrangement combines TRBV20-1 with TRBJ1-4; the central 7 bases match TRBD1. This TCR was recovered from a man aged 45-65 years who received an inactivated influenza vaccine. Donor details come from another sample of the same person, matched by shared clones. CDR3 region: CSALGTVNEKLFF. The DNA sequence reads TGCAGTGCTCTCGGGACAGTTAATGAAAAACTGTTTTTT.